The 30 T cell receptor beta chains given below trace back to one sample, sequenced in a study of T cell repertoires in cytomegalovirus infection. TCRdb re-analysed the reads in MiXCR, keeping a single row per CDR3 protein. The table records roughly 600,000 distinct CDR3 sequences, roughly 26% of them present only once. The sequenced sample was CD8+ T cells from PBMCs. The origin of the receptors is a human donor in good health (CMV status not recorded). Some clones in this sample may be carry-over from other donors' samples.

The rearrangement links TRBV25-1 to TRBJ2-3; no definite D call. CDR1 and CDR2 (germline): MGHDK, SYGVNS. Trimming pared 3 bases from V and 1 base from J, leaving 11 bases between. CDR3 size: 15 residues. Here the CDR3 DNA reads TGTGCCAGCAGTGAGTATAGGGATGGCACAGATACGCAGTATTTT. Translated: CASSEYRDGTDTQYF.

The table lists this clonotype with a few counts. The gene calls are TRBV27 and TRBJ2-1, with 7 bases fitting TRBD2. Germline V gene data show CDR1 as MNHEY and CDR2 as SMNVEV (reference sequence). V was clipped by 4 bases and J by 5 bases; unmatched bases: 5. The CDR3 is 14 amino acids. This CDR3 reads CASSYSGPHNEQFF. The DNA of the CDR3 is TGTGCCAGCAGTTATAGCGGGCCCCACAATGAGCAGTTCTTC.

The chain combines TRBV6-5 with TRBJ1-4; D uncertain. The V end lost 0 bases, the J end lost 9 bases, and 11 bases lay between the germline ends. The CDR3 extends over 14 amino acids. Germline loops: CDR1 MNHEY, CDR2 SVGAGI. DNA for the CDR3: TGTGCCAGCAGTTACTCAAGCGGAGATAAAAAACTGTTTTTT. Amino acids: CASSYSSGDKKLFF.

This clonotype was picked up one time. The chain links TRBV20-1 to TRBJ2-3; tentatively, D is TRBD2 (6 bases). The CDR3 runs to 13 residues. Trimming left V 6 bases short and J 6 bases short, with 16 bases between. Germline CDR1 DFQATT, CDR2 SNEGSKA (reference sequence). The CDR3 nucleotides read TGCAGTGCCGAGGGCGGGGTGGGTGATACGCAGTATTTT. This translates into CSAEGGVGDTQYF.

The chain recombines TRBV4-2 with TRBJ2-1, with 8 bases matching TRBD1. This CDR3 is 15 amino acids long. The trim removed 4 bases at V and 3 bases at J, leaving 5 bases unmatched. Germline V lookup: CDR1 LGHNA, CDR2 YNFKEQ. The CDR3 coding sequence is TGTGCCAGCAGCCCGGACAGGGTGGGCTACAATGAGCAGTTCTTC. Amino acid sequence: CASSPDRVGYNEQFF.

The rearrangement joins TRBV15 to TRBJ2-7; no firm D call. CDR1 and CDR2 from the germline V gene are LNHNV and YYDKDF (reference sequence). CDR3 length: 15 residues. The V end was cut by 0 bases, the J end by 1 base, with 10 bases between. The CDR3 spells CATSREDGPSYEQYF. CDR3 in DNA: TGTGCCACCAGCAGAGAGGACGGGCCTTCCTACGAGCAGTACTTC.

V gene TRBV7-2 combines with J gene TRBJ1-1, with 7 positions matching TRBD1. The CDR3 covers 13 residues. Unmatched junction bases numbered 6, after V lost 5 bases and J lost 6 bases. Germline values: CDR1 SGHTA, CDR2 FQGNSA. CDR3 amino acids: CASSPGQTSEAFF. CDR3 in DNA: TGTGCCAGCAGCCCGGGACAGACGTCTGAAGCTTTCTTT.

The rearrangement uses TRBV19 and TRBJ1-1; 7 positions agree with TRBD1. This CDR3 comprises 14 residues. Per germline, CDR1 LNHDA and CDR2 SQIVND (reference sequence). With 5 bases clipped from V and 1 base from J, the junction kept 4 bases outside the gene matches. The chain's CDR3 is CASSAGQSNTEAFF. In DNA, the CDR3 is TGTGCCAGTAGTGCGGGACAGTCGAACACTGAAGCTTTCTTT.

This clonotype was counted ten times or more. The chain couples TRBV6-2 or TRBV6-3 to TRBJ1-1, with TRBD1 matching 9 bases. There are 13 residues in the CDR3. Trimming cost V 4 bases and J 3 bases; bases outside gene matches: 0. Germline CDR1 reads MNHEY; CDR2 reads SVGEGT. The CDR3 nucleotides are TGTGCCAGCAGTTGGACAGGGGACACTGAAGCTTTCTTT. Encoded protein: CASSWTGDTEAFF.

This sequence joins TRBV29-1 and TRBJ2-7, with 11 bases identical to TRBD2. Per the germline V gene, CDR1 is SQVTM and CDR2 is ANQGSEA. V lost 6 bases to trimming and J lost 2 bases; unmatched junction nucleotides: 6. CDR3 length: 14 amino acids. The CDR3 is CSVVTSGGTYEQYF. The CDR3 region has the DNA TGCAGCGTCGTTACTAGCGGGGGAACCTACGAGCAGTACTTC.

The rearrangement links TRBV19 to TRBJ2-2, with D perhaps matching TRBD1 (5 bases). Trimming stripped 4 bases from V and 4 bases from J, with 13 bases between. CDR3 length equals 15 residues. Germline CDR1 LNHDA, CDR2 SQIVND (reference sequence). As DNA, the CDR3 is TGTGCCAGTAGTAGGGGCAGGGAAGGCACCGGGGAGCTGTTTTTT. Amino acid sequence: CASSRGREGTGELFF.

J is TRBJ1-1 and V is TRBV11-3; D unresolved. CDR1 is SGHNT, CDR2 YENEEA, per germline. V lost 1 base and J 7 bases, leaving 7 bases between the germline ends. The CDR3 has 12 residues. CDR3 sequence reads: CASSLGYDEAFF. Written as DNA, the CDR3 is TGTGCCAGCAGCTTAGGGTATGATGAAGCTTTCTTT. Full variable domain (rest looked up from reference TRBV11-3 and TRBJ1-1): EAGVVQSPRYKIIEKKQPVAFWCNPISGHNTLYWYLQNLGQGPELLIRYENEEAVDDSQLPKDRFSAERLKGVDSTLKIQPAELGDSAVYLCASSLGYDEAFFGQGTRLTVV.

This sequence joins TRBV7-9 and TRBJ1-3; TRBD1 matches at 7 bases. V shed 5 bases, J shed 0 bases, and the junction held 4 bases outside the gene matches. The germline V gene encodes CDR1 SEHNR and CDR2 FQNEAQ (reference sequence). The CDR3 covers 15 residues. The CDR3 sequence: CASSPDRVSGNTIYF. As DNA, the CDR3 is TGTGCCAGCAGCCCTGACAGGGTCTCTGGAAACACCATATATTTT.

This clonotype appeared once. A much more abundant neighbour one base away suggests this may be a read error. This chain uses TRBV7-8 with TRBJ2-5, with 10 bases fitting TRBD2. The CDR3 sequence is 16 residues long. Germline CDR1 SGHVS, CDR2 FQNEAQ. The DNA for the CDR3 is TGTGTCAGCAGCCACGGAGCGGGGGGGCCTTGGGAGACCCAGTACTTC. Protein product: CVSSHGAGGPWETQYF.

This chain joins TRBV7-9 and TRBJ1-1, with TRBD1 as a possible D gene (5 bases). Germline V gives CDR1 SEHNR, CDR2 FQNEAQ (reference sequence). The V end lost 8 bases, the J end lost 6 bases, and 13 bases lay between the germline ends. The CDR3 spans 12 residues. The CDR3 bases are TGTGCCAGCCGTGGGGGGATCCCTGAAGCTTTCTTT. Protein product: CASRGGIPEAFF. Full variable domain (remainder filled in from reference TRBV7-9 and TRBJ1-1): DTGVSQNPRHKITKRGQNVTFRCDPISEHNRLYWYRQTLGQGPEFLTYFQNEAQLEKSRLLSDRFSAERPKGSFSTLEIQRTEQGDSAMYLCASRGGIPEAFFGQGTRLTVV.

The V gene is TRBV4-2, the J gene TRBJ2-7; weak D call: TRBD2 (6 bases). V was clipped by 5 bases and J by 3 bases, with 23 bases between them. The CDR3 spans 17 residues. Germline CDR1 reads LGHNA; CDR2 reads YNFKEQ. CDR3 sequence: CASSSLGESRGGYEQYF. The DNA of the CDR3 is TGTGCCAGCAGCAGCCTGGGCGAGTCGCGGGGTGGCTACGAGCAGTACTTC.

The chain uses TRBV25-1 and TRBJ2-1; weak D call: TRBD2 (6 bases). The CDR3 extends over 16 amino acids. Trimming cost V 1 base and J 4 bases, with 14 bases left between them. Germline CDR1 and CDR2: MGHDK and SYGVNS. The CDR3, as DNA: TGTGCCAGCAGTGAATTAGTTGGAGGGCCTTACAATGAGCAGTTCTTC. Residues: CASSELVGGPYNEQFF. The full variable domain, completed using reference TRBV25-1 and TRBJ2-1, is EADIYQTPRYLVIGTGKKITLECSQTMGHDKMYWYQQDPGMELHLIHYSYGVNSTEKGDLSSESTVSRIRTEHFPLTLESARPSHTSQYLCASSELVGGPYNEQFFGPGTRLTVL.

The rearrangement joins TRBV4-1 to TRBJ1-5; D uncertain. The CDR3 extends over 15 amino acids. V was cut by 1 base and J by 2 bases, with 9 bases left in between. Germline CDR1 is MGHRA and CDR2 is YSYEKL. CDR3 protein: CASSQVQDGNQPQHF. Here the CDR3 DNA reads TGCGCCAGCAGCCAAGTGCAAGATGGCAATCAGCCCCAGCATTTT.

The table lists this clonotype with a few counts. The chain recombines TRBV6-2 or TRBV6-3 with TRBJ1-2; D remains unclear. Germline CDR1 and CDR2: MNHEY and SVGEGT. The CDR3 runs to 11 residues. V was clipped by 2 bases and J by 13 bases, with 11 bases between them. CDR3 in DNA: TGTGCCAGCAGTTACGGACTCATGACCACCTTC. Amino acid sequence: CASSYGLMTTF.

The rearrangement links TRBV7-2 to TRBJ2-1, with 10 bases fitting TRBD2. The CDR3 runs to 19 residues. The germline gives CDR1 SGHTA, CDR2 FQGNSA. Germline trimming cut 1 base from V and 5 bases from J; bases unmatched to any gene: 14. DNA of the CDR3: TGTGCCAGCAGCTTAGATCCGCCTAAGAGGCTAGCGGGAGACAATGAGCAGTTCTTC. Protein: CASSLDPPKRLAGDNEQFF.

This clonotype occurred many times. This chain links TRBV7-2 with TRBJ2-4; D perhaps matches TRBD1 (5 bases). Between the trimmed V and J ends, which lost 1 base and 0 bases, there was a span of 7 bases. The CDR3 is 15 amino acids. Germline values: CDR1 SGHTA, CDR2 FQGNSA. CDR3 nucleotide sequence: TGTGCCAGCAGCTTAGGCAGGGTAGCCAAAAACATTCAGTACTTC. This translates into CASSLGRVAKNIQYF.

V gene TRBV2 combines with J gene TRBJ1-1, with TRBD1 identical over 7 bases. V gave up 10 bases and J gave up 1 base; unmatched junction bases: 3. The CDR3 is 12 amino acids. Per germline, CDR1 SNHLY and CDR2 FYNNEI. CDR3 amino acids: CAISGGNTEAFF. CDR3 DNA: TGTGCCATTTCAGGGGGGAACACTGAAGCTTTCTTT. Drawing the rest from reference TRBV2 and TRBJ1-1, the complete variable domain is EPEVTQTPSHQVTQMGQEVILRCVPISNHLYFYWYRQILGQKVEFLVSFYNNEISEKSEIFDDQFSVERPDGSNFTLKIRSTKLEDSAMYFCAISGGNTEAFFGQGTRLTVV.

A remark on this clonotype: The junction does not match germline at one end; this may be a read error. The chain joins TRBV4-3 to TRBJ2-2, with TRBD2 matching over 8 bases. Looked up from germline, CDR1 is LGHNA and CDR2 is YSLEER. The CDR3 runs to 19 residues. The CDR3 DNA reads TGCGCCAGCAGCCAAGACGCCGCGAACGAGCGGGGGACCACCAGGGAGCTGTTTTTT. It encodes CASSQDAANERGTTRELFF.

V usage is TRBV6-6 and J usage is TRBJ2-3, with TRBD2 matching over 14 bases. The CDR3 spans 17 residues. J lost 5 bases, V lost 6 bases, and 10 bases had no gene match. The germline V gene encodes CDR1 MNHNY and CDR2 SVGAGI (reference sequence). CDR3 residues: CASRTWTSGGQGDTQYF. The CDR3 DNA sequence: TGTGCCAGCAGAACCTGGACTAGCGGGGGGCAGGGAGATACGCAGTATTTT.

In its sample, this clonotype was seen many times. The genes are TRBV7-6 and TRBJ1-1; maybe TRBD1 (5 bases). Per the germline V gene, CDR1 is SGHVS and CDR2 is FNYEAQ. This CDR3 is 13 amino acids long. V gave up 4 bases and J gave up 5 bases, with 11 bases separating them. The CDR3, as DNA: TGTGCCAGCAGCTCGGGACCGGGAACTGAAGCTTTCTTT. It is translated as CASSSGPGTEAFF.

The V and J genes are TRBV25-1 and TRBJ1-1, with no clear D. Between the trimmed V and J ends, which lost 3 bases and 5 bases, there was a span of 16 bases. The CDR3 contains 15 residues. Germline-derived CDR1 and CDR2 are MGHDK and SYGVNS. This CDR3 is CASSEFSGSDTEAFF. In DNA form, the CDR3 reads TGTGCCAGCAGTGAGTTTTCCGGGTCGGATACTGAAGCTTTCTTT.

This clonotype turned up a few times. The V gene is TRBV7-9, the J gene TRBJ1-5; D is uncertain. This CDR3 comprises 12 residues. V was cut by 6 bases and J by 3 bases, with 6 bases left in between. In germline, CDR1 is SEHNR, CDR2 FQNEAQ (reference sequence). The CDR3 DNA sequence: TGTGCCAGCAGTACCTTCAATCAGCCCCAGCATTTT. Translated: CASSTFNQPQHF. The full variable domain, with the rest looked up from reference TRBV7-9 and TRBJ1-5, is DTGVSQNPRHKITKRGQNVTFRCDPISEHNRLYWYRQTLGQGPEFLTYFQNEAQLEKSRLLSDRFSAERPKGSFSTLEIQRTEQGDSAMYLCASSTFNQPQHFGDGTRLSIL.

In nucleotides, the CDR3 is TGCGCCAGCAGCCAAGAAATCACGTACGAGGCTTTCTTT. This sequence encodes CASSQEITYEAFF. The chain employs TRBV4-3 and TRBJ1-1; no definite D call. Trimming took off 0 bases at V and 11 bases at J, with 13 bases between the two ends. The CDR3 contains 13 residues. The germline V gene has CDR1 LGHNA and CDR2 YSLEER.

The J gene is TRBJ1-2, the V gene TRBV14; a weak D match, TRBD1 (5 bases). The CDR3 runs to 15 residues. Trimming cost V 0 bases and J 4 bases, with 12 bases left between them. Germline assignment: CDR1 SGHDN and CDR2 FVKESK. CDR3 DNA sequence: TGTGCCAGCAGCCAAGAGGGGACCCTTGGCTATGGCTACACCTTC. Protein product: CASSQEGTLGYGYTF.

The chain has TRBV6-1 and TRBJ1-2; 7 nucleotides agree with TRBD1. V shed 8 bases and J 4 bases; nucleotides not matched to a gene: 10. The germline V gene has CDR1 MNHNS and CDR2 SASEGT. CDR3 size: 14 residues. CDR3 in DNA: TGTGCCAGCGTTGGAGGTAGGACAGGCTATGGCTACACCTTC. As protein: CASVGGRTGYGYTF.